The 22 T cell receptor beta chains given below trace back to one sample, sequenced in a study of immune evolution from preneoplasia to lung adenocarcinoma. Some clones are missing from TCRdb's copy, which holds only in-frame ones; the method was immunoSEQ multiplex PCR. The table shows fewer than 9,000 clones, with approximately 83% occurring only once. What was sequenced was FFPE invasive lung adenocarcinoma tissue. The receptor source for this set is a person between 50 and 70 years old with lung adenocarcinoma.

This clone was seen more than once but under ten times. This chain's CDR3 is CASSATSGRGETQYF. The CDR3 DNA follows: TGCGCCAGCAGCGCCACTAGCGGGAGAGGGGAGACCCAGTACTTC. The chain links TRBV5-1 to TRBJ2-5, with TRBD2 matching over 11 bases. The CDR3 consists of 15 residues. V dropped 4 bases and J dropped 5; count of bases not matched to a gene: 7. Germline V CDR1 and CDR2: SGHRS, YFSETQ.

The chain carries TRBV2 and TRBJ1-4; 8 positions agree with TRBD1. Trimming removed 5 bases from V and 3 bases from J; junction bases left unmatched: 2. CDR3 length: 14 amino acids. Germline CDR1 is SNHLY and CDR2 is FYNNEI. The CDR3 DNA sequence: TGTGCCAGCAGTCCACAGGGGGCTAATGAAAAACTGTTTTTT. Its translation is CASSPQGANEKLFF.

This clone was seen a few times. The V and J genes are TRBV6-5 and TRBJ1-3; D not certain. In germline, CDR1 is MNHEY, CDR2 SVGAGI. This CDR3 is 15 amino acids long. Deletions cut 6 bases from V and 0 bases from J, with 12 bases between. The CDR3: CASSPHRVSGNTIYF. CDR3 DNA: TGTGCCAGCAGCCCCCATCGGGTCTCTGGAAACACCATATATTTT.

The rearrangement uses TRBV5-1 and TRBJ2-7, with 12 positions matching TRBD2. V lost 2 bases, J lost 3 bases, and 9 bases stayed unmatched. Germline values: CDR1 SGHRS, CDR2 YFSETQ. The CDR3 is made up of 17 amino acids. The CDR3 loop reads CASSFRTSGAYYYEQYF. The CDR3 DNA sequence: TGCGCCAGCAGCTTCCGGACTAGCGGGGCATACTACTACGAGCAGTACTTC.

The chain recombines TRBV20-1 with TRBJ2-7, with D possibly being TRBD1 (5 bases). This CDR3 has 11 amino acids. Germline CDR1 reads DFQATT; CDR2 reads SNEGSKA (reference sequence). V was cut by 6 bases and J by 2 bases, with 8 bases left in between. CDR3 coding DNA: TGCAGTGCGGACATAGCCTACGAGCAGTACTTC. Translated: CSADIAYEQYF.

This clone was recorded only once. The J gene is TRBJ1-1, the V gene TRBV25-1; D is unclear. CDR1 and CDR2 (germline): MGHDK, SYGVNS. The germline V and J ends were trimmed by 7 bases and 0 bases, with 9 bases remaining between them. There are 13 residues in the CDR3. CDR3 protein: CASKTSMNTEAFF. The CDR3 region has the DNA TGTGCCAGCAAGACGTCCATGAACACTGAAGCTTTCTTT.

The chain joins TRBV19 to TRBJ2-7, with TRBD2 identical over 10 bases. The ends lost 6 bases at V and 5 bases at J; junction bases unmatched: 7. The CDR3 contains 14 residues. Germline CDR1 LNHDA, CDR2 SQIVND (reference sequence). As DNA, the CDR3 is TGTGCCAGTAGCACGACTAGCGGGCCCGACGAGCAGTACTTC. This codes for CASSTTSGPDEQYF.

The J gene is TRBJ2-2, the V gene TRBV10-1; perhaps TRBD2 as D (6 bases). This CDR3 comprises 14 residues. V was pared by 1 base and J by 6 bases, with 9 bases between. Germline V gives CDR1 WNHNN, CDR2 SYGVQD (reference sequence). The CDR3 nucleotides read TGCGCCAGCAGTGAGTGGAGGGTAGCCGGGGAGCTGTTTTTT. Amino acids: CASSEWRVAGELFF.

This chain uses TRBV11-2 with TRBJ1-5, with 11 bases matching TRBD1. In germline, CDR1 is SGHAT, CDR2 FQNNGV. CDR3 length: 15 residues. Unmatched junction bases numbered 6, after V lost 5 bases and J lost 6 bases. In DNA form, the CDR3 reads TGTGCCAGCAGCCAGGGACAGGGGGGTATTCAGCCCCAGCATTTT. The encoded protein is CASSQGQGGIQPQHF.

V is TRBV1 and J is TRBJ2-7; the table's D call TRBD2 went unverified against the DNA. TRBV1 is labeled a pseudogene. The CDR3 length is 21 residues. The CDR3 loop reads CTSSQERDRDNELAGVCEQYF. The CDR3 nucleotides are TGCACCAGCAGCCAAGAAAGGGACCGGGACAACGAACTAGCGGGAGTTTGTGAGCAGTACTTC.

The chain has TRBV7-9 and TRBJ1-5; TRBD1 is a possible D gene (5 bases). The CDR3 has 14 residues. Germline assignment: CDR1 SEHNR and CDR2 FQNEAQ (reference sequence). Between the trimmed V and J ends, which lost 6 bases and 4 bases, there was a span of 13 bases. In DNA form, the CDR3 reads TGTGCCAGCAGTTCAAGCGGGGGAAATCAGCCCCAGCATTTT. This translates into CASSSSGGNQPQHF. Full variable domain (remainder filled in from reference TRBV7-9 and TRBJ1-5): DTGVSQNPRHKITKRGQNVTFRCDPISEHNRLYWYRQTLGQGPEFLTYFQNEAQLEKSRLLSDRFSAERPKGSFSTLEIQRTEQGDSAMYLCASSSSGGNQPQHFGDGTRLSIL.

This clone was seen just once. This chain joins TRBV7-5 and TRBJ2-3; TRBD2 was called by the table and not checked on the DNA. TRBV7-5 is listed as a pseudogene. The CDR3 runs to 13 residues. DNA of the CDR3: TGTGCCAGAAGCAATACTAGCGAAGGTACGCAGTATTTT. It specifies CARSNTSEGTQYF.

The V and J genes are TRBV7-2 and TRBJ2-1; no firm D call. The CDR3 is 13 residues long. Germline V lookup: CDR1 SGHTA, CDR2 FQGNSA. Deletions cut 1 base from V and 5 bases from J, with 6 bases between. The CDR3 nucleotides are TGTGCCAGCAGCTTAGTTTTAAACAATGAGCAGTTCTTC. This codes for CASSLVLNNEQFF.

The chain is built from TRBV5-6 and TRBJ2-2; 8 bases are shared with TRBD1. The CDR3 is 15 amino acids. J gave up 4 bases and V 0 bases, and 2 bases lay outside the gene matches. From germline, CDR1 is SGHDT and CDR2 YYEEEE. The DNA of the CDR3 is TGTGCCAGCAGCTTGGCGGACAGGGCCACCGGGGAGCTGTTTTTT. Translating gives CASSLADRATGELFF. The full variable domain, in which reference TRBV5-6 and TRBJ2-2 provide the parts outside the CDR3, is DAGVTQSPTHLIKTRGQQVTLRCSPKSGHDTVSWYQQALGQGPQFIFQYYEEEERQRGNFPDRFSGHQFPNYSSELNVNALLLGDSALYLCASSLADRATGELFFGEGSRLTVL.

J is TRBJ2-7 and V is TRBV21-1; TRBD1 reflects the table's D call only, with no check against the DNA. TRBV21-1 is given as a pseudogene. The CDR3 has 15 residues. The DNA for the CDR3 is TGTGCCAGCAGCAAAGCCGGGACAGTCTCCTACGAGCAGTACTTC. Translation gives CASSKAGTVSYEQYF.

V gene TRBV11-3 combines with J gene TRBJ2-3; unclear D gene. CDR3 size: 13 residues. With 4 bases removed from V and 1 base from J, the gap between germline ends came to 6 bases. The germline V gene encodes CDR1 SGHNT and CDR2 YENEEA. The CDR3 loop is CASSSPGTDTQYF. The CDR3 nucleotides are TGTGCCAGCAGCTCACCGGGCACAGATACGCAGTATTTT.

This clone was seen a single time. The chain has TRBV6-1 and TRBJ1-4, with unresolved D. This CDR3 has 14 amino acids. Trimming pared 6 bases from V and 3 bases from J, leaving 11 bases between. CDR1 is MNHNS, CDR2 SASEGT, per germline. The CDR3 nucleotides are TGTGCCAGCAGCATGGGAGATTCTAATGAAAAACTGTTTTTT. Its protein is CASSMGDSNEKLFF.

The chain joins TRBV5-1 to TRBJ2-1, with D perhaps TRBD2 (5 bases). Trimming stripped 6 bases from V and 0 bases from J, with 13 bases between. CDR3 length: 15 residues. The germline V gene has CDR1 SGHRS and CDR2 YFSETQ. The CDR3 bases are TGCGCCAGCACGCTAAGCGGCGACTCCTACAATGAGCAGTTCTTC. Its translation is CASTLSGDSYNEQFF.

The gene calls are TRBV6-6 and TRBJ2-7; D unclear. The CDR3 totals 12 residues. Trimming stripped 4 bases from V and 1 base from J, with 5 bases between. The germline V gene has CDR1 MNHNY and CDR2 SVGAGI (reference sequence). The CDR3 sequence is CASSFGSYEQYF. DNA for the CDR3: TGTGCCAGCAGTTTTGGATCCTACGAGCAGTACTTC.

Only one count was recorded for this clone. CDR3 sequence reads: CASSVDLRGGRDEQFF. The CDR3, as DNA: TGTGCCAGCAGCGTAGACCTCCGCGGGGGTAGGGATGAGCAGTTCTTC. The V gene is TRBV9, the J gene TRBJ2-1; TRBD2 matches 7 bases. Per the germline V gene, CDR1 is SGDLS and CDR2 is YYNGEE. CDR3 size: 16 residues. The V segment lost 0 bases and the J segment 8 bases; nucleotides outside the gene matches: 11.

J is TRBJ1-1 and V is TRBV5-6; D is undetermined. V lost 0 bases and J 1 base, leaving 4 bases between the germline ends. CDR3 length: 13 residues. From germline, CDR1 is SGHDT and CDR2 YYEEEE. CDR3 DNA sequence: TGTGCCAGCAGCTTGGGGCGGAACACTGAAGCTTTCTTT. It translates to CASSLGRNTEAFF.

The chain links TRBV2 to TRBJ2-7; TRBD2 is a possible D gene (6 bases). The CDR3 is 14 amino acids. With 3 bases removed from V and 2 bases from J, the gap between germline ends came to 11 bases. The germline V gene encodes CDR1 SNHLY and CDR2 FYNNEI. CDR3 in DNA: TGTGCCAGCAGTGAGGAGGGCGGAGCCTACGAGCAGTACTTC. It yields the protein CASSEEGGAYEQYF. Based on the CDR3 plus reference TRBV2 and TRBJ2-7, the full variable domain is EPEVTQTPSHQVTQMGQEVILRCVPISNHLYFYWYRQILGQKVEFLVSFYNNEISEKSEIFDDQFSVERPDGSNFTLKIRSTKLEDSAMYFCASSEEGGAYEQYFGPGTRLTVT.